Shown below are 21 T cell receptor beta chains from a single sample sequenced in a study of fetal regulatory T cell absence and autoimmunity (dated by TCRdb to about 2017). Library preparation was by the immunoSEQ multiplex PCR assay. What TCRdb holds here is the immuneACCESS table cut down to in-frame rearrangements. Part of the clones is not present; checked against another copy, under half of the missing clones reflect an unresolved V gene, and the others are unexplained. The sample data list roughly 95,000 clones, and about two thirds of these were observed just once. The ten largest make up just under 2% of the sample. Sequenced sample: pancreas tissue. These receptors all stem from a male donor with IPEX syndrome.

In DNA form, the CDR3 reads TGTGCCACCTCCTTGACAGGGGGCTACGAGCAGTACTTC. Translating it yields CATSLTGGYEQYF. The rearrangement uses TRBV25-1 and TRBJ2-7, with 9 bases matching TRBD1. The CDR3 length is 13 residues. The V gene end was trimmed by 10 bases and the J gene end by 3 bases; junction bases not matched to a gene: 7. Per germline, CDR1 MGHDK and CDR2 SYGVNS.

This chain links TRBV6-5 with TRBJ1-1; a possible D gene is TRBD1 (6 bases). The CDR3 totals 14 residues. Germline CDR1 MNHEY, CDR2 SVGAGI. The V gene lost 6 bases and the J gene lost 1 base, with 12 bases spanning the gap. The DNA of the CDR3 is TGTGCCAGCAGGTCTCACAGGGAGAACACTGAAGCTTTCTTT. This translates into CASRSHRENTEAFF.

The chain links TRBV30 to TRBJ2-7, with 9 bases that match TRBD2. Germline V gene lookup returns CDR1 GTSNPN and CDR2 SVGIG (reference sequence). This CDR3 is built from 16 residues. Trimming removed 0 bases from V and 4 bases from J; junction bases left unmatched: 10. The CDR3 DNA sequence: TGTGCCTGGAGTGTACCGGTCCTAGCGGGACTTTACGAGCAGTACTTC. Translating gives CAWSVPVLAGLYEQYF.

V and J are TRBV6-5 and TRBJ1-2; D is possibly TRBD1 (6 bases). The CDR3 runs to 13 residues. V lost 6 bases and J lost 1, with 9 bases in between. CDR1 is MNHEY, CDR2 SVGAGI, per germline. CDR3 sequence (DNA): TGTGCCAGCAGACAGGGTTATAACTATGGCTACACCTTC. It is translated as CASRQGYNYGYTF.

The V gene is TRBV29-1, the J gene TRBJ2-1; 9 bases are shared with TRBD2. The germline gives CDR1 SQVTM, CDR2 ANQGSEA. Losses at the gene ends were 3 bases for V and 9 bases for J; bases not matched to a gene: 12. This CDR3 is built from 15 residues. This chain's CDR3 is CSVEYTSSGMIEQFF. In DNA form, the CDR3 reads TGCAGCGTTGAGTATACGTCTAGCGGGATGATTGAGCAGTTCTTC.

The genes are TRBV6-6 and TRBJ1-1; D uncertain. The CDR3 covers 12 residues. V was pared by 2 bases and J by 5 bases, with 6 bases between. CDR1 and CDR2 from the germline V gene are MNHNY and SVGAGI (reference sequence). The CDR3 here is CASSYGLTEAFF. The CDR3 nucleotides are TGTGCCAGCAGTTACGGGTTAACTGAAGCTTTCTTT.

V gene TRBV2 combines with J gene TRBJ2-7, with 8 bases that match TRBD1. This CDR3 region has 15 residues. Looked up from germline, CDR1 is SNHLY and CDR2 is FYNNEI. V gave up 6 bases and J gave up 0 bases; unmatched junction bases: 7. As DNA, the CDR3 is TGTGCCAGCAGCCCCAGGACAGGGAGCTCCTACGAGCAGTACTTC. It encodes CASSPRTGSSYEQYF.

With respect to this clone: The same CDR3 arises from other DNA sequences in this sample as well. The CDR3 DNA sequence: TGTGCCAGCAGCGTACTAGCGGGGGGCGAGACCCAGTACTTC. Residues: CASSVLAGGETQYF. The genes are TRBV9 and TRBJ2-5; TRBD2 matches at 11 bases. V shed 1 base and J 5 bases; nucleotides not matched to a gene: 1. The CDR3 is 14 amino acids. Germline CDR1 is SGDLS and CDR2 is YYNGEE.

The gene calls are TRBV5-6 and TRBJ2-7; 12 bases match TRBD2. Trimming removed 3 bases from V and 5 bases from J; junction bases left unmatched: 0. In germline, CDR1 is SGHDT, CDR2 YYEEEE. The CDR3 extends over 13 amino acids. This chain's CDR3 is CASSWTSGNEQYF. CDR3 DNA sequence: TGTGCCAGCAGCTGGACTAGCGGGAACGAGCAGTACTTC.

The chain is built from TRBV14 and TRBJ2-1; 7 nucleotides line up with TRBD1. V was pared by 1 base and J by 7 bases, with 10 bases of the junction left unmatched. Germline V lookup: CDR1 SGHDN, CDR2 FVKESK. This CDR3 region has 16 residues. The CDR3 coding sequence is TGTGCCAGCAGCCAAGTTGGCAGGGGGAAGATGAATGAGCAGTTCTTC. Encoded protein: CASSQVGRGKMNEQFF.

This chain uses TRBV13 with TRBJ2-3, with 7 bases aligning to TRBD2. The CDR3 has 17 residues. V lost 0 bases, J lost 1 base, and 7 bases stayed unmatched. Germline V lookup: CDR1 PRHDT, CDR2 FYEKMQ (reference sequence). The CDR3 DNA reads TGTGCCAGCAGCTTAGGCCTACTTGGGGGGGGCACAGATACGCAGTATTTT. Translation gives CASSLGLLGGGTDTQYF.

This clone appeared a few times. This sequence joins TRBV6-1 and TRBJ1-1; a possible D gene is TRBD1 (5 bases). The CDR3 totals 14 residues. Between the trimmed V and J ends, which lost 6 bases and 0 bases, there was a span of 11 bases. CDR1 is MNHNS and CDR2 is SASEGT in the germline V gene. The CDR3 DNA sequence: TGTGCCAGCAGACGACAGAACCTGAACACTGAAGCTTTCTTT. Translation gives CASRRQNLNTEAFF.

The V gene is TRBV27, the J gene TRBJ1-1; unclear D gene. The ends were cut back, 8 bases at V and 0 bases at J, with 7 bases in the middle. Germline V gene data show CDR1 as MNHEY and CDR2 as SMNVEV (reference sequence). The CDR3 runs to 12 residues. CDR3 DNA sequence: TGTGCCAGCCGGGATATGAACACTGAAGCTTTCTTT. Translated: CASRDMNTEAFF.

The chain joins TRBV4-1 to TRBJ2-3, with TRBD2 matching over 11 bases. With V trimmed by 4 bases and J by 2 bases, 5 bases remained unmatched. Looked up from germline, CDR1 is MGHRA and CDR2 is YSYEKL. The CDR3 contains 16 residues. Here the CDR3 reads CASSPGSGGATDTQYF. CDR3 nucleotides: TGCGCCAGCAGCCCTGGTAGCGGGGGGGCCACAGATACGCAGTATTTT.

CDR3 nucleotide sequence: TGTGCCAGCAGTGTGTACACCGGGGAGCTGTTTTTT. It yields the protein CASSVYTGELFF. The genes are TRBV5-4 and TRBJ2-2, with D hard to call. The V gene's germline CDR1 is SGHNT and CDR2 YYREEE (reference sequence). This CDR3 has 12 residues. V lost 5 bases, J lost 3 bases, and 5 bases lay in between.

The V call is TRBV6-6, the J call TRBJ1-1, with D possibly TRBD1 on 5 matching bases. This CDR3 comprises 15 residues. Deletions cut 3 bases from V and 4 bases from J, with 15 bases between. Germline CDR1 is MNHNY and CDR2 is SVGAGI (reference sequence). CDR3 coding DNA: TGTGCCAGCAGTTATGACAGCCTAATGGGCACTGAAGCTTTCTTT. Amino acid sequence: CASSYDSLMGTEAFF.

This clone was found a few times. The chain couples TRBV27 to TRBJ1-2; possibly TRBD1 for D (5 bases). The CDR3 extends over 13 amino acids. Germline V gene data show CDR1 as MNHEY and CDR2 as SMNVEV (reference sequence). Trimming removed 8 bases from V and 5 bases from J, with 15 bases in between. CDR3 coding DNA: TGTGCCAGCGGCCTCGGGGCCAGTTATGGCTACACCTTC. Its translation: CASGLGASYGYTF.

This clone was seen only a few times. The chain uses TRBV12-5 and TRBJ2-1; the D gene is possibly TRBD1 (6 bases). V was clipped by 7 bases and J by 0 bases, with 10 bases between them. The CDR3 is 14 amino acids. Germline V CDR1 and CDR2: LGHNT, FRNRAP. The chain's CDR3 is CASERGSSYNEQFF. CDR3 sequence (DNA): TGTGCTAGTGAGAGGGGGAGCTCCTACAATGAGCAGTTCTTC. The variable domain in full, with the rest retrieved from reference TRBV12-5 and TRBJ2-1, is DARVTQTPRHKVTEMGQEVTMRCQPILGHNTVFWYRQTMMQGLELLAYFRNRAPLDDSGMPKDRFSAEMPDATLATLKIQPSEPRDSAVYFCASERGSSYNEQFFGPGTRLTVL.

This clone was seen a few times. This sequence joins TRBV4-1 and TRBJ1-2; maybe TRBD1 (6 bases). This CDR3 is built from 14 residues. Trimming removed 1 base from V and 4 bases from J, with 10 bases in between. CDR1 MGHRA and CDR2 YSYEKL come from the germline V gene. CDR3 sequence: CASSQVGGAYGYTF. The DNA of the CDR3 is TGCGCCAGCAGCCAAGTTGGGGGGGCCTATGGCTACACCTTC.

In its sample, this clone was seen a few times. The chain links TRBV29-1 to TRBJ1-2; no firm D call. The germline gives CDR1 SQVTM, CDR2 ANQGSEA. Trimming took 3 bases from V and 4 from J, leaving 6 bases between them. This CDR3 spans 11 amino acids. Here the CDR3 reads CSVDLFYGYTF. CDR3 in DNA: TGCAGCGTTGACCTTTTCTATGGCTACACCTTC.

The chain combines TRBV9 with TRBJ1-6; TRBD1 matches 9 bases. The CDR3 is 16 amino acids. CDR1 and CDR2 from the germline V gene are SGDLS and YYNGEE. The J segment lost 9 bases and the V segment lost 0 bases, leaving 7 bases of the junction unmatched. The CDR3 DNA is TGTGCCAGCAGCGTAGAACCAGGGACAGGGAGTTCACCCCTCCACTTT. Translating gives CASSVEPGTGSSPLHF.